Listed here are 25 T cell receptor beta chains from one sample, sequenced in a study of cytomegalovirus exposure and HLA in healthy donors. The primer mix had 60 Vbeta and 13 Jbeta primers. Generated by immunoSEQ multiplex PCR, the TCRdb table keeps only in-frame clones and is missing some. The data contain almost 95,000 clones, around three fifths of them seen just once; the ten biggest clones take up 3.5% to 4.5%. Material: PBMCs. The receptors derive from a man aged 25 to 40 in good health and CMV-seronegative.

The chain recombines TRBV5-1 with TRBJ2-7; 9 bases are shared with TRBD1. The CDR3 is 14 residues long. Trimming took 4 bases from V and 6 from J; bases not matched to a gene: 8. From germline, CDR1 is SGHRS and CDR2 YFSETQ. The CDR3 coding sequence is TGCGCCAGCAGCCCCGACAGGGGGAAGGGCGAGCAGTACTTC. This encodes CASSPDRGKGEQYF.

The chain joins TRBV7-3 to TRBJ2-1, with TRBD1 matching 9 bases. CDR3 size: 14 residues. CDR1 and CDR2 (germline): SGHTA, FQGTGA. The V and J ends lost 4 bases and 3 bases, in that order; junction bases with no gene match: 1. The CDR3 protein is CASSSGQGYNEQFF. The CDR3, as DNA: TGTGCCAGCAGCTCGGGACAGGGCTACAATGAGCAGTTCTTC.

The chain is built from TRBV5-4 and TRBJ2-2; TRBD1 matches 8 bases. Trimming removed 5 bases from V and 3 bases from J; junction bases left unmatched: 6. The CDR3 runs to 15 residues. CDR1 and CDR2 from the germline V gene are SGHNT and YYREEE (reference sequence). CDR3 sequence: CASRKEDRDTGELFF. The CDR3, as DNA: TGTGCCAGCAGAAAGGAGGACAGGGACACCGGGGAGCTGTTTTTT.

The V and J genes are TRBV5-4 and TRBJ2-7, with 11 bases aligning to TRBD2. This CDR3 spans 15 amino acids. Germline values: CDR1 SGHNT, CDR2 YYREEE (reference sequence). The V gene end was trimmed by 2 bases and the J gene end by 6 bases; junction bases not matched to a gene: 7. CDR3 nucleotide sequence: TGTGCCAGCAGCTTTCCTAGCGGGAGGAAAGGCGAGCAGTACTTC. Translated: CASSFPSGRKGEQYF.

The gene calls are TRBV18 and TRBJ2-3; 11 bases align to TRBD2. The germline gives CDR1 KGHSH, CDR2 LQKENI. This CDR3 contains 15 residues. V lost 5 bases to trimming and J lost 4 bases; unmatched junction nucleotides: 5. In DNA, the CDR3 is TGTGCCAGCTCATCGACTAGCGGGACGGCAGATACGCAGTATTTT. Its translation: CASSSTSGTADTQYF.

The chain is built from TRBV6-5 and TRBJ2-7, with TRBD1 matching over 9 bases. The V gene's germline CDR1 is MNHEY and CDR2 SVGAGI. The ends lost 6 bases at V and 7 bases at J; junction bases unmatched: 7. There are 13 residues in the CDR3. CDR3 nucleotide sequence: TGTGCCAGCAGACCCCCGGGACAGGGAGAGCAGTACTTC. As protein: CASRPPGQGEQYF.

This chain links TRBV27 with TRBJ2-7; the match to TRBD1 covers 12 bases. Germline CDR1 MNHEY, CDR2 SMNVEV (reference sequence). CDR3 length: 16 amino acids. The V and J ends lost 4 bases and 5 bases, in that order; junction bases with no gene match: 9. CDR3 region: CASSSPSGTGGNEQYF. In nucleotides, the CDR3 is TGTGCCAGCAGTTCCCCTTCCGGGACAGGGGGCAACGAGCAGTACTTC.

This clone was detected a few times. V usage is TRBV9 and J usage is TRBJ2-7; the D gene is possibly TRBD2 (6 bases). The CDR3 has 17 amino acids. Germline CDR1 and CDR2: SGDLS and YYNGEE. The V and J ends lost 0 bases and 5 bases respectively, with 21 bases between them. The CDR3 coding sequence is TGTGCCAGCAGCGTAGGGAGGGCGGGAACGGGCGGCGACGAGCAGTACTTC. Translation: CASSVGRAGTGGDEQYF.

This sequence joins TRBV11-2 and TRBJ1-6; 7 nucleotides align to TRBD1. The CDR3 has 16 amino acids. J gave up 6 bases and V 5 bases, and 10 bases lay outside the gene matches. Germline lookup yields CDR1 SGHAT and CDR2 FQNNGV. Written as DNA, the CDR3 is TGTGCCAGCAGCCATAACAGACAGGGCCGTAATTCACCCCTCCACTTT. This encodes CASSHNRQGRNSPLHF.

This chain connects TRBV10-2 to TRBJ1-4; D might be TRBD1 (5 bases). Deletions cut 3 bases from V and 10 bases from J, with 18 bases between. The CDR3 covers 15 residues. Germline V gene sequence: CDR1 WSHSY, CDR2 SAAADI. The CDR3 DNA reads TGCGCCAGCAGTGACAGCGGATCCTTGGGGGGAAAACTGTTTTTT. Translation gives CASSDSGSLGGKLFF.

V gene TRBV25-1 combines with J gene TRBJ2-2; possible D gene TRBD1, 5 bases. This CDR3 comprises 15 residues. Germline lookup yields CDR1 MGHDK and CDR2 SYGVNS. V shed 2 bases and J shed 6 bases, with 13 bases lying between them. The CDR3 spells CASSETTGLPGELFF. The DNA of the CDR3 is TGTGCCAGCAGTGAAACCACAGGTTTACCCGGGGAGCTGTTTTTT.

This rearrangement joins TRBV5-1 to TRBJ2-6; no clear D. Looked up from germline, CDR1 is SGHRS and CDR2 is YFSETQ. The germline V and J ends were trimmed by 0 bases and 3 bases, with 10 bases remaining between them. There are 16 residues in the CDR3. CDR3 in DNA: TGCGCCAGCAGCTTGGAGCTTCGGTATGGGGCCAACGTCCTGACTTTC. As protein: CASSLELRYGANVLTF. The variable domain in full, completed from reference TRBV5-1 and TRBJ2-6, reads KAGVTQTPRYLIKTRGQQVTLSCSPISGHRSVSWYQQTPGQGLQFLFEYFSETQRNKGNFPGRFSGRQFSNSRSEMNVSTLELGDSALYLCASSLELRYGANVLTFGAGSRLTVL.

This CDR3 reads CASSQEVPAGAPTDTQYF. CDR3 DNA sequence: TGCGCCAGCAGCCAAGAGGTACCAGCGGGGGCCCCCACAGATACGCAGTATTTT. The chain links TRBV4-1 to TRBJ2-3; 8 bases are a match to TRBD2. Germline V gene lookup returns CDR1 MGHRA and CDR2 YSYEKL. The CDR3 is 18 residues long. The ends lost 0 bases at V and 2 bases at J; junction bases unmatched: 10.

CDR3 residues: CASTERGMGIYEQYF. CDR3 nucleotide sequence: TGTGCCAGCACCGAAAGGGGGATGGGGATTTACGAGCAGTACTTC. The chain is built from TRBV6-1 and TRBJ2-7; the D gene is possibly TRBD1 (6 bases). V was shortened by 7 bases and J by 4 bases, with 20 bases between the two germline ends. Germline V gene lookup returns CDR1 MNHNS and CDR2 SASEGT. The CDR3 runs to 15 residues.

The V gene is TRBV27, the J gene TRBJ1-2; D gene uncertain. CDR1 is MNHEY and CDR2 is SMNVEV in the germline V gene (reference sequence). Trimming shortened V by 7 bases and J by 4 bases, and 16 bases separated the two germline ends. CDR3 length: 14 amino acids. This CDR3 is CASKKFENVYGYTF. CDR3 bases: TGTGCCAGCAAGAAGTTCGAGAACGTCTATGGCTACACCTTC.

This clone was picked up a small number of times. The V gene is TRBV19, the J gene TRBJ1-4; 9 bases map to TRBD1. Losses at the gene ends were 6 bases for V and 4 bases for J; bases not matched to a gene: 3. CDR1 is LNHDA and CDR2 is SQIVND in the germline V gene (reference sequence). There are 14 residues in the CDR3. The CDR3 loop reads CASRDRGINEKLFF. DNA for the CDR3: TGTGCCAGTAGAGACAGGGGGATTAATGAAAAACTGTTTTTT. The full variable domain, in which reference TRBV19 and TRBJ1-4 provide the parts outside the CDR3, is DGGITQSPKYLFRKEGQNVTLSCEQNLNHDAMYWYRQDPGQGLRLIYYSQIVNDFQKGDIAEGYSVSREKKESFPLTVTSAQKNPTAFYLCASRDRGINEKLFFGSGTQLSVL.

The V and J genes are TRBV6-5 and TRBJ2-2, with D tentatively TRBD1 (5 bases). Per the germline V gene, CDR1 is MNHEY and CDR2 is SVGAGI. V was trimmed by 2 bases and J by 1 base, leaving 5 bases between them. The CDR3 runs to 14 residues. Here the CDR3 reads CASSYDRNTGELFF. The CDR3 DNA follows: TGTGCCAGCAGTTACGACAGGAACACCGGGGAGCTGTTTTTT.

The gene calls are TRBV5-1 and TRBJ2-1; TRBD2 aligns across 13 bases. The length of the CDR3 is 17 residues. CDR1 SGHRS and CDR2 YFSETQ come from the germline V gene. V was pared by 4 bases and J by 9 bases, with 13 bases of the junction left unmatched. CDR3 in amino acids: CASSPGLAGVLRPEQFF. The CDR3 DNA reads TGCGCCAGCAGCCCAGGACTAGCGGGGGTCCTAAGGCCTGAGCAGTTCTTC.

The chain carries TRBV6-1 and TRBJ1-2; TRBD1 matches at 10 bases. CDR3 length: 14 residues. In germline, CDR1 is MNHNS, CDR2 SASEGT. V was pared by 8 bases and J by 0 bases, with 3 bases of the junction left unmatched. The CDR3 nucleotides read TGTGCCAGCTACGGGACAGGGGCTAACTATGGCTACACCTTC. It translates to CASYGTGANYGYTF.

The J gene is TRBJ2-3, the V gene TRBV11-3; D is uncertain. The CDR3 sequence is 13 residues long. Germline values: CDR1 SGHNT, CDR2 YENEEA. The V end was cut by 3 bases, the J end by 5 bases, with 9 bases between. CDR3 sequence (DNA): TGTGCCAGCAGCTTGGGCAGACAAGATACGCAGTATTTT. This codes for CASSLGRQDTQYF.

The V gene is TRBV11-1, the J gene TRBJ2-5; TRBD1 aligns across 10 bases. The J call could be wrong; TRBJ2-7 is a better fit for the DNA end. The CDR3 has 12 amino acids. Germline V gene data show CDR1 as SGHAT and CDR2 as FQDESV (reference sequence). CDR3 sequence reads: CASSWDRGEQYF. Here the CDR3 DNA reads TGTGCCAGCAGCTGGGACAGGGGCGAGCAGTACTTC.

As DNA, the CDR3 is TGTGCCACCAGCAGATCGGGAGGGGGGGGCGACGAGCAGTACTTC. Translating gives CATSRSGGGGDEQYF. The chain recombines TRBV15 with TRBJ2-7, with TRBD2 matching 8 bases. This CDR3 has 15 residues. Germline CDR1 is LNHNV and CDR2 is YYDKDF (reference sequence). V shed 2 bases, J shed 5 bases, and the junction held 8 bases outside the gene matches.

The chain is built from TRBV28 and TRBJ2-7; 10 bases fit TRBD2. Germline CDR1 is MDHEN and CDR2 is SYDVKM. J lost 1 base, V lost 5 bases, and 8 bases had no gene match. The CDR3 has 16 residues. The CDR3 protein is CASSPSGRAPSYEQYF. In DNA, the CDR3 is TGTGCCAGCAGTCCCAGCGGGAGGGCCCCTTCCTACGAGCAGTACTTC.

The chain employs TRBV7-9 and TRBJ2-4, with D possibly TRBD1 on 5 matching bases. Looked up from germline, CDR1 is SEHNR and CDR2 is FQNEAQ (reference sequence). This CDR3 comprises 16 residues. V gave up 4 bases and J gave up 1 base, with 14 bases separating them. As DNA, the CDR3 is TGTGCCAGCAGCTCACAGGATTATTTGGCCAAAAACATTCAGTACTTC. It codes for CASSSQDYLAKNIQYF.

The gene calls are TRBV5-8 and TRBJ1-1; no clear D. CDR1 and CDR2 (germline): SGHTS, YDEGEE. CDR3 size: 15 residues. V lost 9 bases, J lost 1 base, and 19 bases lay in between. CDR3 sequence: CATPTVVSGNTEAFF. CDR3 nucleotide sequence: TGTGCCACCCCAACGGTGGTCTCGGGGAACACTGAAGCTTTCTTT.